These 28 T cell receptor beta chains share one sample of origin, sequenced in a study of blood T cell repertoires in COVID-19. This table comes from immunoSEQ multiplex PCR, and its TCRdb copy is limited to in-frame clones, with some not included. The data hold around 65,000 clones, with 79% observed a single time. Sequencing was done on a sample of peripheral blood. All receptors derive from a woman older than 75 with active or convalescent COVID-19.

This clone was picked up one time. This chain connects TRBV2 to TRBJ1-6; D ambiguous. The CDR3 has 16 amino acids. V was clipped by 6 bases and J by 1 base, with 13 bases between them. Germline loops: CDR1 SNHLY, CDR2 FYNNEI. Here the CDR3 reads CASSGGVGSYNSPLHF. CDR3 coding DNA: TGTGCCAGCAGCGGAGGCGTGGGATCCTATAATTCACCCCTCCACTTT.

This clone was seen only once. The chain links TRBV3-1 (or the pseudogene TRBV3-2) to TRBJ1-4, with D possibly being TRBD1 (5 bases). Trimming took 5 bases from V and 6 from J, leaving 10 bases between them. Germline V gives CDR1 LGHDT, CDR2 YNNKEL (reference sequence). This CDR3 is built from 13 residues. This chain's CDR3 is CASSRTTDEKLFF. CDR3 coding DNA: TGTGCCAGCAGCAGGACAACAGATGAAAAACTGTTTTTT.

The gene calls are TRBV6-5 and TRBJ1-6; TRBD1 might be the D (5 bases). The CDR3 is 15 amino acids. V gave up 0 bases and J gave up 10 bases, with 13 bases separating them. Germline V CDR1 and CDR2: MNHEY, SVGAGI. In nucleotides, the CDR3 is TGTGCCAGCAGTTACTCGAGGTCAGGGCAGTCACCCCTCCACTTT. Amino acid sequence: CASSYSRSGQSPLHF.

This clone has a single count. The chain links TRBV2 to TRBJ1-2; D gene ambiguous. Deletions cut 1 base from V and 11 bases from J, with 11 bases between. Germline V gene data show CDR1 as SNHLY and CDR2 as FYNNEI. The CDR3 is 12 amino acids. The CDR3 protein is CASSEGFGSYTF. CDR3 nucleotides: TGTGCCAGCAGTGAAGGGTTCGGGAGTTACACCTTC.

This clone showed up just once. CDR3 DNA: TGTGCCAGCAGCCGAAGACAGACTAATGAAAAACTGTTTTTT. Protein: CASSRRQTNEKLFF. The gene calls are TRBV7-9 and TRBJ1-4, with D possibly TRBD1 on 5 matching bases. V lost 5 bases and J 2 bases, leaving 9 bases between the germline ends. Germline V gene sequence: CDR1 SEHNR, CDR2 FQNEAQ (reference sequence). The CDR3 consists of 14 residues.

The chain carries TRBV2 and TRBJ1-2; 8 positions agree with TRBD1. V lost 6 bases to trimming and J lost 6 bases; unmatched junction nucleotides: 6. Germline V gene data show CDR1 as SNHLY and CDR2 as FYNNEI. The CDR3 extends over 13 amino acids. The CDR3: CASRLQGADGYTF. DNA for the CDR3: TGTGCCAGCAGACTCCAGGGGGCCGATGGCTACACCTTC.

V gene TRBV12-3 or TRBV12-4 combines with J gene TRBJ2-7; D remains unclear. This CDR3 comprises 13 residues. V was shortened by 6 bases and J by 2 bases, with 11 bases between the two germline ends. CDR3 sequence reads: CASRVAGTYEQYF. CDR3 bases: TGTGCCAGCAGGGTGGCAGGAACCTACGAGCAGTACTTC.

This chain uses TRBV19 with TRBJ1-5; possibly TRBD1 for D (5 bases). This CDR3 contains 16 residues. The V end lost 4 bases, the J end lost 5 bases, and 18 bases lay between the germline ends. Germline V gene sequence: CDR1 LNHDA, CDR2 SQIVND (reference sequence). CDR3: CASSTLFRGGDQPQHF. The CDR3 DNA is TGTGCCAGTAGTACCCTATTCCGGGGGGGGGATCAGCCCCAGCATTTT.

This chain links TRBV7-8 with TRBJ2-7, with 8 positions matching TRBD1. The V gene end was trimmed by 1 base and the J gene end by 2 bases; junction bases not matched to a gene: 4. The CDR3 is 15 amino acids. Germline lookup yields CDR1 SGHVS and CDR2 FQNEAQ. CDR3 amino acids: CASSLVQGGPYEQYF. Here the CDR3 DNA reads TGTGCCAGCAGCTTAGTACAGGGGGGACCCTACGAGCAGTACTTC.

The rearrangement joins TRBV10-2 to TRBJ1-3, with 10 bases lining up with TRBD1. This CDR3 comprises 15 residues. V dropped 0 bases and J dropped 7; count of bases not matched to a gene: 3. In germline, CDR1 is WSHSY, CDR2 SAAADI. CDR3 bases: TGCGCCAGCAGTGAGTCTCGGACAGGGGGGAACACCATATATTTT. Its translation is CASSESRTGGNTIYF.

The V and J genes are TRBV4-2 and TRBJ2-1, with TRBD2 matching 9 bases. Germline lookup yields CDR1 LGHNA and CDR2 YNFKEQ. The CDR3 loop spans 17 amino acids. Trimming at V came to 0 bases and at J to 12 bases, leaving 15 bases not matched to a gene. The CDR3: CASSQDMGAGGSQWQFF. The CDR3, as DNA: TGTGCCAGCAGCCAAGATATGGGGGCGGGGGGGTCTCAATGGCAGTTCTTC.

This chain joins TRBV19 and TRBJ2-1; TRBD1 might be the D (6 bases). The germline CDR1 and CDR2 sequences are LNHDA and SQIVND (reference sequence). This CDR3 has 13 amino acids. The ends were cut back, 4 bases at V and 7 bases at J, with 11 bases in the middle. The CDR3 region has the DNA TGTGCCAGTAGTACAAACAGGGAGAATGAGCAGTTCTTC. It is translated as CASSTNRENEQFF.

In DNA, the CDR3 is TGTGCCAGCAGTTACTCGACCCGCACTGACAGCCATCCGAACACTGAAGCTTTCTTT. Translation gives CASSYSTRTDSHPNTEAFF. J is TRBJ1-1 and V is TRBV6-2 or TRBV6-3; TRBD1 might be the D (5 bases). Germline CDR1 and CDR2: MNHEY and SVGEGT. Trimming removed 0 bases from V and 1 base from J, with 21 bases in between. The CDR3 runs 19 residues.

This chain connects TRBV7-2 to TRBJ2-1; tentatively, D is TRBD2 (6 bases). The V end lost 10 bases, the J end lost 9 bases, and 19 bases lay between the germline ends. Germline V gene lookup returns CDR1 SGHTA and CDR2 FQGNSA. The CDR3 is 13 residues long. DNA of the CDR3: TGTGCCACCCGACGGACGGGGGTTGGTGAGCAGTTCTTC. Its protein is CATRRTGVGEQFF.

This clone is a singleton in its sample. This sequence joins TRBV9 and TRBJ1-5, with 9 bases aligning to TRBD1. Trimming took 0 bases from V and 5 from J; bases not matched to a gene: 3. CDR3 length: 15 residues. CDR1 SGDLS and CDR2 YYNGEE come from the germline V gene. CDR3 amino acids: CASSVGQGVDQPQHF. The DNA of the CDR3 is TGTGCCAGCAGCGTAGGACAGGGGGTCGATCAGCCCCAGCATTTT. The whole variable domain, filled in from reference TRBV9 and TRBJ1-5, reads DSGVTQTPKHLITATGQRVTLRCSPRSGDLSVYWYQQSLDQGLQFLIQYYNGEERAKGNILERFSAQQFPDLHSELNLSSLELGDSALYFCASSVGQGVDQPQHFGDGTRLSIL.

This clone was observed a handful of times. This chain uses TRBV6-1 with TRBJ1-1, with TRBD1 identical over 7 bases. This CDR3 region has 14 residues. CDR1 is MNHNS and CDR2 is SASEGT in the germline V gene. V gave up 1 base and J gave up 8 bases; unmatched junction bases: 7. The CDR3 protein is CASSEGEPGQEAFF. Written as DNA, the CDR3 is TGTGCCAGCAGTGAAGGGGAGCCGGGACAGGAAGCTTTCTTT.

The chain carries TRBV29-1 and TRBJ1-2; the match to TRBD1 covers 8 bases. Trimming took 5 bases from V and 4 from J; bases not matched to a gene: 6. CDR1 SQVTM and CDR2 ANQGSEA come from the germline V gene. The length of the CDR3 is 13 residues. The CDR3 DNA follows: TGCAGCGTTCGGACAGGGCCCGGCTATGGCTACACCTTC. Translation: CSVRTGPGYGYTF.

This clone occurred many times. J is TRBJ2-2 and V is TRBV11-3; 7 bases align to TRBD1. The CDR3 extends over 14 amino acids. The germline CDR1 and CDR2 sequences are SGHNT and YENEEA. V lost 3 bases to trimming and J lost 6 bases; unmatched junction nucleotides: 4. The CDR3 here is CASSFPDRAGELFF. CDR3 sequence (DNA): TGTGCCAGCAGCTTCCCCGACAGGGCCGGGGAGCTGTTTTTT.

CDR3 nucleotide sequence: TGTGCCAGCAGGTCCTCAGGGGATGGTGGCTACACCTTC. Protein sequence: CASRSSGDGGYTF. The gene calls are TRBV12-3 or TRBV12-4 and TRBJ1-2, with D possibly matching TRBD1 (6 bases). This CDR3 contains 13 residues. V gave up 6 bases and J gave up 7 bases, with 15 bases separating them.

This chain connects TRBV6-5 to TRBJ2-5; 7 nucleotides match TRBD2. The CDR3 has 14 residues. The V gene end was trimmed by 7 bases and the J gene end by 5 bases; junction bases not matched to a gene: 10. CDR1 is MNHEY, CDR2 SVGAGI, per germline. CDR3 amino acids: CASTRDPGRETQYF. The CDR3 nucleotides read TGTGCCAGCACCCGGGACCCCGGGAGGGAGACCCAGTACTTC.

The chain employs TRBV3-1 (or the pseudogene TRBV3-2) and TRBJ1-2; D is undetermined. V was cut by 1 base and J by 2 bases, with 11 bases left in between. Germline CDR1 LGHDT, CDR2 YNNKEL (reference sequence). This CDR3 is 15 amino acids long. The DNA for the CDR3 is TGTGCCAGCAGCCAAGGTTTCGCAGTGAACTATGGCTACACCTTC. Residues: CASSQGFAVNYGYTF.

This clone was recorded only once. One end of the junction fails to match germline, which may point to a read error. As DNA, the CDR3 is TGCGCCAGCAGCCAAGAGGGGCCCCCCGACTTC. Protein: CASSQEGPPDF. V gene TRBV4-1 combines with J gene TRBJ1-2, with D possibly being TRBD1 (5 bases). Germline CDR1 and CDR2: MGHRA and YSYEKL. The CDR3 consists of 11 residues.

This rearrangement joins TRBV2 to TRBJ1-2; perhaps TRBD1 as D (6 bases). The germline gives CDR1 SNHLY, CDR2 FYNNEI. With 7 bases removed from V and 8 bases from J, the gap between germline ends came to 17 bases. The CDR3 runs to 13 residues. CDR3 amino acids: CASTLRSGGGYTF. As DNA, the CDR3 is TGTGCCAGCACTCTCAGGTCGGGGGGCGGCTACACCTTC.

This chain links TRBV21-1 with TRBJ1-2; TRBD1, the table's D call, lacks a check against the DNA. TRBV21-1 is marked as a pseudogene. This CDR3 comprises 16 residues. CDR3 coding DNA: TGTGCCAGCAGCAAAACAGGACAGGCATGGGACTATGGCTACACCTTC. Translation gives CASSKTGQAWDYGYTF.

This clone was seen only once. The chain carries TRBV4-2 and TRBJ2-5, with TRBD2 matching 7 bases. This CDR3 spans 17 amino acids. Germline CDR1 and CDR2: LGHNA and YNFKEQ. V shed 3 bases and J 5 bases; nucleotides not matched to a gene: 15. For the CDR3, the DNA is TGTGCCAGCAGCCATTCCCCATTGGGGAGGGCAGGTGAGACCCAGTACTTC. Protein sequence: CASSHSPLGRAGETQYF.

V and J are TRBV5-1 and TRBJ1-1; tentatively, D is TRBD1 (5 bases). CDR1 and CDR2 from the germline V gene are SGHRS and YFSETQ. The CDR3 consists of 14 residues. V was clipped by 3 bases and J by 3 bases, with 12 bases between them. This CDR3 is CASSWSGADTEAFF. The DNA of the CDR3 is TGCGCCAGCAGCTGGAGTGGGGCGGACACTGAAGCTTTCTTT.

By share of the sample, this clone is medium-sized. V and J are TRBV2 and TRBJ1-1; the D is unclear. Germline V gene lookup returns CDR1 SNHLY and CDR2 FYNNEI. The CDR3 spans 14 residues. V was clipped by 0 bases and J by 12 bases, with 17 bases between them. The CDR3 DNA reads as TGTGCCAGCAGTGAAGCACGAAGAGCCGGAGGAACTTTCTTT. As protein: CASSEARRAGGTFF.

The chain is built from TRBV6-5 and TRBJ2-5, with D perhaps TRBD1 (5 bases). The CDR3 runs 13 residues. Germline CDR1 and CDR2: MNHEY and SVGAGI. The V and J ends lost 6 bases and 4 bases respectively, with 12 bases between them. Written as DNA, the CDR3 is TGTGCCAGCAGAAATCTAAGGGGAGAGACCCAGTACTTC. As protein: CASRNLRGETQYF.